This T cell receptor (beta chain) is from a study of shared clonotypes between healthy human individuals. Overall study results and limits: Sample collection involved blood only; tissue repertoires are likely different.

A word on this clone: Its antigen remains unidentified.

TCRdb's table, derived via immunoSEQ multiplex PCR, lists solely in-frame clones and lacks some. This sample has 1,400,000 or so clones; less than 99% occur once, and the top ten carry over 0.3%. This clonotype was obtained from a man aged 25 to 40 in good health. The material sequenced was naive CD4+ T cells sorted from blood. Stated subset: CD45RA+ positively selected.

The CDR3 nucleotides read TGTGCCAGCAGCTCACGGCGGGGGAATGTGATAGACGGCTACACCTTC. Translation gives CASSSRRGNVIDGYTF. The chain couples TRBV7-6 to TRBJ1-2; weak D call: TRBD1 (5 bases). Looked up from germline, CDR1 is SGHVS and CDR2 is FNYEAQ. This CDR3 spans 16 amino acids. Trimming cost V 4 bases and J 8 bases, with 23 bases left between them.